The 2 T cell receptor beta chains presented below share a single source sample, sequenced in a study of shared clonotypes between healthy human individuals. Assay: immunoSEQ multiplex PCR; the TCRdb copy retains only in-frame clones and omits some. The sample contains 470,000 or so clones, roughly 80% of which appear only once. The sample consisted of PBMCs. These TCRs come from a middle-aged woman in good health. Some clones in this sample may be carry-over from other donors' samples.

The chain combines TRBV18 with TRBJ1-1; no reliable D call. The CDR3 length is 15 residues. V was trimmed by 3 bases and J by 1 base, leaving 12 bases between them. Germline values: CDR1 KGHSH, CDR2 LQKENI. The CDR3 nucleotides are TGTGCCAGCTCACCTCGGGCAGTCGGGAACACTGAAGCTTTCTTT. This sequence encodes CASSPRAVGNTEAFF. The full variable domain, with the rest looked up from reference TRBV18 and TRBJ1-1, is NAGVMQNPRHLVRRRGQEARLRCSPMKGHSHVYWYRQLPEEGLKFMVYLQKENIIDESGMPKERFSAEFPKEGPSILRIQQVVRGDSAAYFCASSPRAVGNTEAFFGQGTRLTVV.

This clone was counted once. The chain carries TRBV2 and TRBJ2-5; D uncertain. With 6 bases removed from V and 7 bases from J, the gap between germline ends came to 12 bases. From germline, CDR1 is SNHLY and CDR2 FYNNEI. CDR3 length: 12 residues. CDR3 bases: TGTGCCAGCAGCTTTACTGTAGGGACCCAGTACTTC. Translated, it gives CASSFTVGTQYF.